A selection of T cell receptor beta chains follows, all from one sample in a study of blood T cell repertoires in COVID-19. Using immunoSEQ multiplex PCR, the repertoire was profiled, and TCRdb retains in-frame clones only, with some absent. The sample has roughly 180,000 clones, roughly 85% seen once; the top ten hold 6.2%. Sequencing was carried out using PBMCs or T cells enriched from blood (not recorded which). These receptors originate from a man between 40 and 49 years old who had recovered from COVID-19. Each CDR3 is given with its conserved first and last residue. Each record gives: J gene, V gene, clone size, D gene, CDR3 DNA, CDR3 protein. A D gene is named only where the DNA matches it firmly. Expanded clones are given a class, and other clones once, few, many or no size at all.

>TRBJ2-2|TRBV6-5|.|TRBD2
TGTGCCAGCAGTTACTCACTAGCGGGAGGGCCCGGGGAGCTGTTTTTT
CASSYSLAGGPGELFF
>TRBJ1-6|TRBV5-1|.|.
TGCGCCAGCAGCTTGGGTGCGGTAGCCTATAATTCACCCCTCCACTTT
CASSLGAVAYNSPLHF
>TRBJ1-2|TRBV5-6|.|.
TGTGCCAGCAGCCCGATAGGGGCCCCGGTTTATGGCTACACCTTC
CASSPIGAPVYGYTF
>TRBJ1-2|TRBV5-4|.|.
TGTGCCAGCAGCTTATCCGGGACTAACTATGGCTACACCTTC
CASSLSGTNYGYTF
>TRBJ2-5|TRBV5-4|.|TRBD1
TGTGCCAGCAAGGACAGGGACCAAGAGACCCAGTACTTC
CASKDRDQETQYF
>TRBJ2-7|TRBV6-5|.|TRBD2
TGTGCCAGCAGTCGCGCGGGAGTATCCTACGAGCAGTACTTC
CASSRAGVSYEQYF
>TRBJ1-5|TRBV7-2|.|TRBD1
TGTGCCAGCAGCTTCCCGGGACAGGGGACGTCTCAGCCCCAGCATTTT
CASSFPGQGTSQPQHF
>TRBJ2-3|TRBV29-1|.|.
TGCAGCGTTGCACTAGTTGTGGCAGATACGCAGTATTTT
CSVALVVADTQYF
>TRBJ2-5|TRBV11-3|.|TRBD2
TGTGCCAGCAGCCCCTTAGCGGGGGCGGTCCAAGAGACCCAGTACTTC
CASSPLAGAVQETQYF
>TRBJ1-1|TRBV19|.|TRBD1
TGTGCCAGTAGTATGACAGGGGGCAACACTGAAGCTTTCTTT
CASSMTGGNTEAFF
>TRBJ1-4|TRBV10-3|.|TRBD1
TGTGCCATCAGTGAGGGGGACAGGGGGCAGGAAAAACTGTTTTTT
CAISEGDRGQEKLFF
>TRBJ1-6|TRBV11-2|.|TRBD1
TGTGCCAGCAGCCCTGGGACAGGAACCTATAATTCACCCCTCCACTTT
CASSPGTGTYNSPLHF
>TRBJ2-1|TRBV6-6|.|TRBD2
TGTGCCAGCAGTTACGGGGGGGATAGCTCCTACAATGAGCAGTTCTTC
CASSYGGDSSYNEQFF
>TRBJ1-5|TRBV5-8|.|.
TGTGCCAGCAGCCGGGAAGGGAAACCCCAGCATTTT
CASSREGKPQHF
>TRBJ1-2|TRBV27|.|.
TGTGCCAGCAGGCCCGGGAGCGAAAGTTATGGCTACACCTTC
CASRPGSESYGYTF
>TRBJ2-7|TRBV29-1|.|TRBD1
TGCAGCGTTGAAGATCACGGGACAGCCCTTTTC
CSVEDHGTALF
>TRBJ2-5|TRBV9|.|TRBD2
TGTGCCAGCGCCGGGGGGGTCTTACTAGGAGAGACCCAGTACTTC
CASAGGVLLGETQYF
>TRBJ2-2|TRBV12-3/TRBV12-4|.|.
TGTGCCAGCATAGGAGCCACCGGGGAGCTGTTTTTT
CASIGATGELFF
>TRBJ2-5|TRBV7-9|once|TRBD2
TGTGCCAGCAGCTTAGGCTCACTAGCGGGGGCATTAGAGACCCAGTACTTC
CASSLGSLAGALETQYF
>TRBJ2-7|TRBV6-6|.|TRBD1
TGTGCCAGCAGTCGACTAACCGGGACAGGGACTTCCTACGAGCAGTACTTC
CASSRLTGTGTSYEQYF
>TRBJ1-5|TRBV30|.|.
TGTGCCTGGAGTGTCGGTGGAGGTCACGCTTTCAATCAGCCCCAGCATTTT
CAWSVGGGHAFNQPQHF
>TRBJ2-5|TRBV3-1/TRBV3-2|.|TRBD2
TGTGCCAGCAGCCAAGATCCAGCGGGGGGCCAGACCCAGTACTTC
CASSQDPAGGQTQYF
>TRBJ1-5|TRBV4-1|.|.
TGCGCCAGCAGCCCGACAGATTATAGCAATCAGCCCCAGCATTTT
CASSPTDYSNQPQHF
>TRBJ1-2|TRBV19|once|.
TGTGCCAGTAGTACCTATAACTATGGCTACACCTTC
CASSTYNYGYTF
>TRBJ1-6|TRBV7-9|.|.
TGTGCCAGCAGCTTTGACAGGCCGAGTTCACCCCTCCACTTT
CASSFDRPSSPLHF
>TRBJ2-7|TRBV28|.|TRBD2
TGTGCCAGCAGTTTCTTACCTAGCGGGGGCCAGTCGACTTACGAGCAGTACTTC
CASSFLPSGGQSTYEQYF
>TRBJ2-3|TRBV19|.|TRBD2
TGTGCCAGGACTCCGACTAGCGGGAGCACAGATACGCAGTATTTT
CARTPTSGSTDTQYF
>TRBJ1-4|TRBV4-1|.|TRBD1
TGCGCCAGCAGCCAAGATCGTGACAGGGGATCTAGAAAACTGTTTTTT
CASSQDRDRGSRKLFF
>TRBJ1-1|TRBV29-1|.|.
TGCAGCGTTGCCTTTGAGGGCCCCTGGGCTGAAGCTTTCTTT
CSVAFEGPWAEAFF
>TRBJ2-2|TRBV24-1|once|TRBD1
TGTGCCACCAGTGATAACAGGGGGCGAGGGACCGGGGAGCTGTTTTTT
CATSDNRGRGTGELFF
>TRBJ1-1|TRBV19|.|TRBD1
TGTGCCTCGGACAGGCCGAACACTGAAGCTTTCTTT
CASDRPNTEAFF
>TRBJ1-1|TRBV28|once|.
TGTGCCAGCAGCCGAAGCCCAAGCGGAGCTTTCTTT
CASSRSPSGAFF
>TRBJ1-4|TRBV27|.|.
TGTGCCAGCAGTTTAAGGAGAAATGAAAAACTGTTTTTT
CASSLRRNEKLFF
>TRBJ2-7|TRBV29-1|few|TRBD1
TGCAGCGTTGAAGGGACAGGGACCGAGCAGTACTTC
CSVEGTGTEQYF
>TRBJ2-1|TRBV29-1|.|.
TGCAGCGTTGAAGAAGGCAGGGGTGCCTACAATGAGCAGTTCTTC
CSVEEGRGAYNEQFF
>TRBJ1-2|TRBV2|.|.
TGTGCCGGCACAGATTATGGCTACACCTTC
CAGTDYGYTF
>TRBJ2-1|TRBV9|.|TRBD1
TGTGCCAGCAGCGTAGCTTGGACAGGGGTCTACAATGAGCAGTTCTTC
CASSVAWTGVYNEQFF
>TRBJ2-7|TRBV6-5|once|.
TGTGCCAGCACTGTATCCGGGACTTCCTACGAGCAGTACTTC
CASTVSGTSYEQYF
>TRBJ2-3|TRBV1|.|.
TGCACCAGCAGCCAACCCACTAGCGGGGGGCATACGCAGTATTTT
CTSSQPTSGGHTQYF
>TRBJ1-1|TRBV3-1/TRBV3-2|.|TRBD1
TGTGCCAGCAGCATACAGGGGACTGAAGCTTTCTTT
CASSIQGTEAFF
>TRBJ2-7|TRBV28|.|TRBD1
TGTGCCAGCAGTCCTGAGACAGGGGACTCCTACGAGCAGTACTTC
CASSPETGDSYEQYF
>TRBJ1-1|TRBV30|.|.
TGTGCCTGGAGTTTTAGGTTCGGGGGGGAGGCCACTGAAGCTTTCTTT
CAWSFRFGGEATEAFF
>TRBJ1-4|TRBV28|.|TRBD1
TGTGCCAGCAGTCCGGGGACAGGGGTAACTAATGAAAAACTGTTTTTT
CASSPGTGVTNEKLFF
>TRBJ2-1|TRBV12-3/TRBV12-4|.|TRBD2
TGTGCCAGCAGTTTGCGGGAGACCGGTGAGCAGTTCTTC
CASSLRETGEQFF
>TRBJ1-4|TRBV28|.|.
TGTGCCAGCAGTTTGGGGGGGGCGCCTAATGAAAAACTGTTTTTT
CASSLGGAPNEKLFF
>TRBJ2-2|TRBV5-6|.|.
TGTGCCAGCAGCTTGGGGGCCCCTTACGGCTATTCCGGGGAGCTGTTTTTT
CASSLGAPYGYSGELFF